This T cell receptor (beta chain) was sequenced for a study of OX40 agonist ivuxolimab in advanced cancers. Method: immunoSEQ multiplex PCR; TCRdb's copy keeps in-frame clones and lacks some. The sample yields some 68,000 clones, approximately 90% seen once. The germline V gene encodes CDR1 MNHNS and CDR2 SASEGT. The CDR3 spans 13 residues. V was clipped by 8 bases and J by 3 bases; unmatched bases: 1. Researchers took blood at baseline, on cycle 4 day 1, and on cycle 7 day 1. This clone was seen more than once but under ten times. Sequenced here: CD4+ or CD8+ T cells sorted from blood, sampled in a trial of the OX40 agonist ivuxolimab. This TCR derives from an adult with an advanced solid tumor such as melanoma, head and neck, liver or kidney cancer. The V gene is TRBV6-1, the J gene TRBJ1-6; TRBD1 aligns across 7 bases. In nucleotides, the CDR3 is TGTGCCAGCCGGGACAGCTATAATTCACCCCTCCACTTT. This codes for CASRDSYNSPLHF.